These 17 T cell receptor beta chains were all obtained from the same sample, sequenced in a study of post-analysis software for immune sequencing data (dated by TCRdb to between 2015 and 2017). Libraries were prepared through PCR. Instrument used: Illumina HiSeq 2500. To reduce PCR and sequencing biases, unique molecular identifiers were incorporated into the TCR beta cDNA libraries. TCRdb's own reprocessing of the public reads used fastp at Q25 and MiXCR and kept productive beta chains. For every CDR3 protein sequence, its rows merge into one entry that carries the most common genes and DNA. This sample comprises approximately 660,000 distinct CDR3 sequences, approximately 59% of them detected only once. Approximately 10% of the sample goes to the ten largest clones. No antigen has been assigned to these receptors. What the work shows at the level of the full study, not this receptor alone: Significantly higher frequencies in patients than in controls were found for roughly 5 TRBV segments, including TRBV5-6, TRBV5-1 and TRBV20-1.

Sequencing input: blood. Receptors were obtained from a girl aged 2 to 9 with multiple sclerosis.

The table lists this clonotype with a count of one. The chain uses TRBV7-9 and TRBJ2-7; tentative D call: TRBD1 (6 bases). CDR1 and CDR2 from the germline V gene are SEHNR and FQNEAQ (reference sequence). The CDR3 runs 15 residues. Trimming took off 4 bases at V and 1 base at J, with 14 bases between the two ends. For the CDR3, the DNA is TGTGCCAGCAGCTACCTCGAGGGGGAGTCCTACGAGCAGTACTTC. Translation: CASSYLEGESYEQYF.

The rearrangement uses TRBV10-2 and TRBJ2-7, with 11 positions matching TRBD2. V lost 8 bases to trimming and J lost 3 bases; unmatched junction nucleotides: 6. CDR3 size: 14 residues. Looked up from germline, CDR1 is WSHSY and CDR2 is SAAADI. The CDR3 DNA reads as TGCGCCAGCTGGGGGACTAGCGGATTCTACGAGCAGTACTTC. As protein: CASWGTSGFYEQYF.

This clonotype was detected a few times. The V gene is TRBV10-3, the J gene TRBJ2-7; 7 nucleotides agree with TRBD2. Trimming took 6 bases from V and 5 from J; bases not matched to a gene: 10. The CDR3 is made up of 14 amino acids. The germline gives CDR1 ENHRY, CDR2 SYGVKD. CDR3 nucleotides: TGTGCCATCAGGCCCGGGCAGCGGGGAGACGAGCAGTACTTC. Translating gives CAIRPGQRGDEQYF.

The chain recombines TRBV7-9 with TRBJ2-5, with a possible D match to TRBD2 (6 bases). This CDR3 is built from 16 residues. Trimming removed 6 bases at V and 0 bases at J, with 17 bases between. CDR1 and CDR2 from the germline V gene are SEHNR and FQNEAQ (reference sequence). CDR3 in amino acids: CASSLRVAVYQETQYF. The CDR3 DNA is TGTGCCAGCAGTCTACGAGTAGCGGTGTACCAAGAGACCCAGTACTTC.

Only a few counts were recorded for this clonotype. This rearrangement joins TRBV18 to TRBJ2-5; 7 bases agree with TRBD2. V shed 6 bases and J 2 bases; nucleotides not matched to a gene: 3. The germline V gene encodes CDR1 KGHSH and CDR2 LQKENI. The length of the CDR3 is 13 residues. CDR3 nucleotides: TGTGCCAGCTCCGGACTAGATCAAGAGACCCAGTACTTC. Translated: CASSGLDQETQYF.

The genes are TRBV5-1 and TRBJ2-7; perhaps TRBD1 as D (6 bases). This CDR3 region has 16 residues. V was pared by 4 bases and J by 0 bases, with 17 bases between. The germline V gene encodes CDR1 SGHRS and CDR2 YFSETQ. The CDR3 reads CASSPQRQASSYEQYF. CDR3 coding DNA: TGCGCCAGCAGCCCCCAGAGACAGGCGAGCTCCTACGAGCAGTACTTC.

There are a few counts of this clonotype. CDR3 protein: CAGSVGGGSYEQYF. DNA for the CDR3: TGTGCCGGCTCGGTAGGAGGGGGCTCCTACGAGCAGTACTTC. The genes are TRBV27 and TRBJ2-7; D tentatively reads TRBD1 or TRBD2 (6 bases each). This CDR3 spans 14 amino acids. The germline gives CDR1 MNHEY, CDR2 SMNVEV (reference sequence). V lost 11 bases and J 0 bases, leaving 17 bases between the germline ends.

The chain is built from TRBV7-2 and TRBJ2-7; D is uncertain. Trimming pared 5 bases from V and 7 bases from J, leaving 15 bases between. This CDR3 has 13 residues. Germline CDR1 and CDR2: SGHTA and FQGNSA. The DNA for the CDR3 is TGTGCCAGCAGCCCCCCCTGGACGCTAGAGCAGTACTTC. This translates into CASSPPWTLEQYF.

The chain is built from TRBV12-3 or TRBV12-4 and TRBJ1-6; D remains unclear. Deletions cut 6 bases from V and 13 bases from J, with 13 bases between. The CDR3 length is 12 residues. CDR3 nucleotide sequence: TGTGCCAGCAGATTGTTCAAACCTCCCCTCCACTTT. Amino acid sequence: CASRLFKPPLHF.

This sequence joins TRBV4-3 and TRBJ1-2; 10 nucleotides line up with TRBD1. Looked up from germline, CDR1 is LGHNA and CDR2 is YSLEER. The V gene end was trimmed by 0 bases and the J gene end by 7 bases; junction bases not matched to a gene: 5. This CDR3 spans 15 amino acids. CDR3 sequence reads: CASSQDLTGGRGYTF. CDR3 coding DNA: TGCGCCAGCAGCCAAGACCTGACAGGGGGCCGTGGCTACACCTTC.

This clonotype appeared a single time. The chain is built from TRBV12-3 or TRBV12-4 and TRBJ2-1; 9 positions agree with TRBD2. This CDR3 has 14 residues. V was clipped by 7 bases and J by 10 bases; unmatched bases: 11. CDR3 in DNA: TGTGCCAGCACTACCCGATCGACTAGCGGCGAGCAGTTCTTC. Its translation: CASTTRSTSGEQFF.

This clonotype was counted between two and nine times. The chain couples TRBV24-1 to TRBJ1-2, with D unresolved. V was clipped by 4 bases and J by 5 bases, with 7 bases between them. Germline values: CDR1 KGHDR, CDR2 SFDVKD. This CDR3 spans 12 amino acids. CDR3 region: CATSDPYYGYTF. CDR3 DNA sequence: TGTGCCACCAGTGACCCTTATTATGGCTACACCTTC.

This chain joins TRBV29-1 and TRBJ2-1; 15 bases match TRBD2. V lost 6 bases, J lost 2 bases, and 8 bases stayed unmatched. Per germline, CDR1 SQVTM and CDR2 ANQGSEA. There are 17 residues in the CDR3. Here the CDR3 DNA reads TGCAGCGTGGCGGGACTAGCGGGAGGCGCTCCCTACAATGAGCAGTTCTTC. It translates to CSVAGLAGGAPYNEQFF.

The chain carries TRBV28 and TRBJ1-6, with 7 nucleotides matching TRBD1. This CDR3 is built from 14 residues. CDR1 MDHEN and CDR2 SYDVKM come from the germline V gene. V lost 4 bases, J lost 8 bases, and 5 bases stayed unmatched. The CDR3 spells CASSYRGLDSPLHF. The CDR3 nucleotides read TGTGCCAGCAGTTACAGGGGCCTCGATTCACCCCTCCACTTT. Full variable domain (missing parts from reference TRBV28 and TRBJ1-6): DVKVTQSSRYLVKRTGEKVFLECVQDMDHENMFWYRQDPGLGLRLIYFSYDVKMKEKGDIPEGYSVSREKKERFSLILESASTNQTSMYLCASSYRGLDSPLHFGNGTRLTVT.

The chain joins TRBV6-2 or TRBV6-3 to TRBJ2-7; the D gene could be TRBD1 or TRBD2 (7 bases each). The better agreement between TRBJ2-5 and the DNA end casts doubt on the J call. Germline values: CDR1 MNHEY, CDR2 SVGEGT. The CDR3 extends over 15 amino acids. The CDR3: CASRPSGTAGQTQYF. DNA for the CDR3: TGTGCCAGCAGACCCTCCGGGACAGCGGGGCAGACCCAGTACTTC.

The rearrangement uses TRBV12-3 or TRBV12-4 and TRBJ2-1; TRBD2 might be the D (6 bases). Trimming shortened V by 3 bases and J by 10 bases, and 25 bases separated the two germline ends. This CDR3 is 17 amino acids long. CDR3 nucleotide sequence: TGTGCCAGCAGTTTGGAGCCTCGGGCCAGCCCCAGCGGGGAGCAGTTCTTC. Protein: CASSLEPRASPSGEQFF.

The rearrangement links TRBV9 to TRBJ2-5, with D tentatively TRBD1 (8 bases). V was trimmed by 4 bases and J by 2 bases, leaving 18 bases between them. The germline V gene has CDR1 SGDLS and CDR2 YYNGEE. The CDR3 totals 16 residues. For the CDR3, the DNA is TGTGCCAGCAGCCCCGGAGGACAGGGAGGGCAAGAGACCCAGTACTTC. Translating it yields CASSPGGQGGQETQYF.